Given below is one T cell receptor beta chain in context. Its antigen is as yet unknown. The sample is drawn from a study of beta chain features in type 1 diabetes. Study information: Healthy donors and patients had similar age, gender and cell yields. Study findings and constraints: Since sequencing was performed on cDNA, cells with high TCR expression could be over-represented.

J was trimmed by 4 bases and V by 4 bases; bases with no gene match: 6. The CDR3 has 16 residues. Germline-derived CDR1 and CDR2 are MGHRA and YSYEKL. The investigators reverse transcribed all of the isolated RNA, so they sequenced expressed TCRB transcripts. The data were produced by immunoSEQ multiplex PCR, yet TCRdb's version contains in-frame clones alone and is incomplete. This table holds about 330,000 clones, approximately 9.9% found once. Source material: naive CD4+ T cells from blood. The rearrangement uses TRBV4-1 and TRBJ2-3; TRBD2 aligns across 12 bases. This TCR was recovered from a woman aged 25-40 years in good health. CDR3 residues: CASSRRTSGNSDTQYF. The DNA of the CDR3 is TGCGCCAGCAGCCGGAGGACTAGCGGGAATTCAGATACGCAGTATTTT.